The clone carrying this TCR beta chain has only a few counts. This sample is drawn from a study of blood T cell repertoires in COVID-19. As for the study in general: Acute and convalescent COVID-19 samples came from the United States, Italy and Spain. T cells, B-cell-depleted T cells, or PBMCs supplied cDNA or gDNA.

Study processing details: Estimates of nucleated cell counts were drawn from the amplification of reference gene primers. Here immunoSEQ multiplex PCR was the method, and the copy in TCRdb shows in-frame clones only, minus some. Clone size and the V and J calls come from that table; the DNA yielded D and trimming. In the table there are 97,000 or so clones, around four fifths of which are singletons. This receptor was identified in a human donor in a cohort sampled during active COVID-19. Sequenced input: peripheral blood.

The CDR3 sequence is CASSHLPPNEKLFF. CDR3 bases: TGTGCCAGCTCACATCTACCACCTAATGAAAAACTGTTTTTT. The chain employs TRBV18 and TRBJ1-4; no firm D call. The germline gives CDR1 KGHSH, CDR2 LQKENI. The CDR3 has 14 residues. V was trimmed by 4 bases and J by 3 bases, leaving 9 bases between them.